Listed here are 25 T cell receptor beta chains from one sample, sequenced in a study of response to subunit inactivated influenza vaccine. TCRdb analysed the RT-PCR reads with MiXCR anew, one entry per CDR3 protein. The sample has roughly 540,000 distinct CDR3 sequences; less than 25% are singletons. The same sample was also studied in work on T cells expressing NK-cell markers. From that study: Libraries used 5'RACE template switching adding universal primer site and UMIs.

The source material was CD4+ T cells sorted from PBMCs, sampled approximately 12 days after vaccination. All receptors derive from a man aged 45-65 years who received an inactivated influenza vaccine.

The chain recombines TRBV3-1 with TRBJ2-7; a weak D match, TRBD1 (6 bases). The germline V gene encodes CDR1 LGHDT and CDR2 YNNKEL (reference sequence). CDR3 length: 15 amino acids. With 2 bases removed from V and 5 bases from J, the gap between germline ends came to 16 bases. The DNA of the CDR3 is TGTGCCAGCAGCCAACTCTTGGTACAGGGCCACGAGCAGTACTTC. Its protein is CASSQLLVQGHEQYF.

The rearrangement uses TRBV20-1 and TRBJ2-7, with TRBD2 matching 8 bases. From germline, CDR1 is DFQATT and CDR2 SNEGSKA (reference sequence). The V gene end was trimmed by 1 base and the J gene end by 3 bases; junction bases not matched to a gene: 5. CDR3 length: 14 amino acids. This CDR3 is CSARGSGRIYEQYF. The CDR3 coding sequence is TGCAGTGCTAGAGGAAGCGGGAGAATCTACGAGCAGTACTTC.

The chain combines TRBV20-1 with TRBJ2-6, with a tentative D call TRBD2 (7 bases). From germline, CDR1 is DFQATT and CDR2 SNEGSKA (reference sequence). The CDR3 is 17 amino acids. The ends were cut back, 1 base at V and 0 bases at J, with 13 bases in the middle. The CDR3 bases are TGCAGTGCTAGAGGGGGGCGGGGGATCTCTGGGGCCAACGTCCTGACTTTC. It encodes CSARGGRGISGANVLTF.

This clonotype was seen a few times. The chain combines TRBV7-6 with TRBJ2-7; D is possibly TRBD1 (6 bases). This CDR3 is built from 13 residues. V gave up 5 bases and J gave up 3 bases, with 11 bases separating them. Germline V gene sequence: CDR1 SGHVS, CDR2 FNYEAQ. The CDR3 DNA reads as TGTGCCAGCAGCACCGGACAGCTCTACGAGCAGTACTTC. Protein: CASSTGQLYEQYF.

The chain employs TRBV5-5 and TRBJ2-5, with TRBD1 matching 8 bases. This CDR3 region has 14 residues. CDR1 is SGHKS, CDR2 YYEKEE, per germline (reference sequence). The V segment lost 2 bases and the J segment 1 base; nucleotides outside the gene matches: 1. This CDR3 is CASSFTGGQETQYF. The CDR3 bases are TGTGCCAGCAGCTTTACAGGGGGCCAAGAGACCCAGTACTTC.

In this sample, this clonotype turned up once. The V and J genes are TRBV5-8 and TRBJ2-2; 8 nucleotides agree with TRBD1. The CDR3 runs 15 residues. V gave up 4 bases and J gave up 3 bases; unmatched junction bases: 5. Germline assignment: CDR1 SGHTS and CDR2 YDEGEE. The CDR3: CASSLTGAYTGELFF. In DNA form, the CDR3 reads TGTGCCAGCAGCCTGACAGGGGCATACACCGGGGAGCTGTTTTTT.

In this sample, this clonotype turned up a few times. V usage is TRBV4-3 and J usage is TRBJ2-5; 8 positions match TRBD2. CDR1 LGHNA and CDR2 YSLEER come from the germline V gene. This CDR3 is built from 14 residues. The CDR3 protein is CARQSGLALETQYF. Written as DNA, the CDR3 is TGCGCGAGACAATCCGGACTAGCTCTGGAGACCCAGTACTTC.

V is TRBV11-2 and J is TRBJ2-7; tentative D call: TRBD1 (5 bases). In germline, CDR1 is SGHAT, CDR2 FQNNGV. The CDR3 has 19 residues. Trimming left V 0 bases short and J 3 bases short, with 24 bases between. CDR3 sequence: CASSLDLRGTDPLVYEQYF. The DNA of the CDR3 is TGTGCCAGCAGCTTAGATCTTAGGGGTACGGACCCGCTGGTCTACGAGCAGTACTTC.

This clonotype has at least ten counts. The chain joins TRBV2 to TRBJ2-3, with 8 bases lining up with TRBD2. Trimming took 4 bases from V and 0 from J; bases not matched to a gene: 9. This CDR3 is built from 17 residues. In germline, CDR1 is SNHLY, CDR2 FYNNEI. CDR3 protein: CASSGWVAGPSTDTQYF. In nucleotides, the CDR3 is TGTGCCAGCAGTGGTTGGGTAGCGGGGCCCAGCACAGATACGCAGTATTTT.

The CDR3 sequence is CASKRTGNTEAFF. The CDR3 coding sequence is TGTGCCAGCAAAAGGACAGGGAACACTGAAGCTTTCTTT. The chain recombines TRBV7-9 with TRBJ1-1, with 7 nucleotides matching TRBD1. The CDR3 sequence is 13 residues long. Losses at the gene ends were 7 bases for V and 1 base for J; bases not matched to a gene: 3. Germline V gene sequence: CDR1 SEHNR, CDR2 FQNEAQ (reference sequence).

This chain uses TRBV7-2 with TRBJ2-7; 9 bases map to TRBD2. Germline loops: CDR1 SGHTA, CDR2 FQGNSA. The J segment lost 6 bases and the V segment lost 5 bases, leaving 11 bases of the junction unmatched. CDR3 length: 15 residues. The CDR3 region is CASSPLGAGGGEQYF. The CDR3 region has the DNA TGTGCCAGCAGCCCCCTCGGGGCGGGAGGGGGCGAGCAGTACTTC.

This clonotype was detected only a few times. The gene calls are TRBV7-3 and TRBJ2-1; D remains ambiguous. CDR3 size: 13 residues. Per the germline V gene, CDR1 is SGHTA and CDR2 is FQGTGA. The V end lost 5 bases, the J end lost 7 bases, and 12 bases lay between the germline ends. CDR3: CASSPPNGNEQFF. CDR3 in DNA: TGTGCCAGCAGCCCTCCGAATGGAAATGAGCAGTTCTTC. Full variable domain (remainder filled in from reference TRBV7-3 and TRBJ2-1): GAGVSQTPSNKVTEKGKYVELRCDPISGHTALYWYRQSLGQGPEFLIYFQGTGAADDSGLPNDRFFAVRPEGSVSTLKIQRTERGDSAVYLCASSPPNGNEQFFGPGTRLTVL.

This clonotype was seen at least ten times. The V call is TRBV2, the J call TRBJ2-7; 7 bases line up with TRBD1. V dropped 5 bases and J dropped 2; count of bases not matched to a gene: 9. Germline assignment: CDR1 SNHLY and CDR2 FYNNEI. CDR3 length: 15 residues. CDR3 DNA sequence: TGTGCCAGCAGTTACCGACAGGGAAGGACCTACGAGCAGTACTTC. This translates into CASSYRQGRTYEQYF. Based on the CDR3 plus reference TRBV2 and TRBJ2-7, the full variable domain is EPEVTQTPSHQVTQMGQEVILRCVPISNHLYFYWYRQILGQKVEFLVSFYNNEISEKSEIFDDQFSVERPDGSNFTLKIRSTKLEDSAMYFCASSYRQGRTYEQYFGPGTRLTVT.

This clonotype was seen a few times. The chain employs TRBV11-3 and TRBJ2-3; possibly TRBD2 for D (6 bases). This CDR3 contains 16 residues. Per germline, CDR1 SGHNT and CDR2 YENEEA. Trimming cost V 5 bases and J 8 bases, with 23 bases left between them. The CDR3 region is CASSPSDNMGGSTQYF. The CDR3 nucleotides read TGTGCCAGCAGCCCATCGGACAACATGGGGGGTTCTACGCAGTATTTT.

The J gene is TRBJ2-2, the V gene TRBV3-1, with 8 bases lining up with TRBD2. V shed 4 bases and J 4 bases; nucleotides not matched to a gene: 11. This CDR3 contains 17 residues. CDR1 is LGHDT, CDR2 YNNKEL, per germline (reference sequence). The CDR3 loop is CASSPEPGTRVTGELFF. Here the CDR3 DNA reads TGTGCCAGCAGCCCCGAACCCGGGACTAGAGTCACCGGGGAGCTGTTTTTT.

This clonotype has more than one count but fewer than ten. The rearrangement joins TRBV7-2 to TRBJ2-2; TRBD2 matches at 11 bases. The germline gives CDR1 SGHTA, CDR2 FQGNSA. The CDR3 loop spans 17 amino acids. After removal of 5 bases from V and 6 bases from J, the junction contained 11 bases not matched to a gene. This CDR3 reads CASSPPTSGARPGELFF. In DNA, the CDR3 is TGTGCCAGCAGCCCCCCGACTAGCGGGGCGAGACCCGGGGAGCTGTTTTTT.

V and J are TRBV6-5 and TRBJ2-7; weak D call: TRBD1 (5 bases). There are 15 residues in the CDR3. V lost 0 bases and J 0 bases, leaving 9 bases between the germline ends. Germline values: CDR1 MNHEY, CDR2 SVGAGI. In DNA, the CDR3 is TGTGCCAGCAGTTACTCTCAGGGTACCTCCTACGAGCAGTACTTC. It encodes CASSYSQGTSYEQYF.

This clonotype has only a few counts. In nucleotides, the CDR3 is TGTGCCAGCAGTTCTCAGACAGGGGGCCACAAAAACATTCAGTACTTC. Protein product: CASSSQTGGHKNIQYF. The chain has TRBV28 and TRBJ2-4; TRBD1 matches 10 bases. Germline V gene data show CDR1 as MDHEN and CDR2 as SYDVKM. V lost 4 bases and J lost 3; bases outside the gene matches: 6. The CDR3 covers 16 residues. Based on the CDR3 plus reference TRBV28 and TRBJ2-4, the full variable domain is DVKVTQSSRYLVKRTGEKVFLECVQDMDHENMFWYRQDPGLGLRLIYFSYDVKMKEKGDIPEGYSVSREKKERFSLILESASTNQTSMYLCASSSQTGGHKNIQYFGAGTRLSVL.

The genes are TRBV6-5 and TRBJ2-7; no firm D call. There are 14 residues in the CDR3. V shed 2 bases and J shed 2 bases, with 10 bases lying between them. The germline gives CDR1 MNHEY, CDR2 SVGAGI. In nucleotides, the CDR3 is TGTGCCAGCAGTTACGCCCTGGGGACCTACGAGCAGTACTTC. Residues: CASSYALGTYEQYF.

The sample holds a few counts of this clonotype. This chain uses TRBV18 with TRBJ2-7, with D possibly TRBD2 on 5 matching bases. Germline V gene sequence: CDR1 KGHSH, CDR2 LQKENI. With 0 bases removed from V and 3 bases from J, the gap between germline ends came to 9 bases. CDR3 length: 14 residues. CDR3 DNA sequence: TGTGCCAGCTCACCACCCGGGAAAGGCTACGAGCAGTACTTC. This sequence encodes CASSPPGKGYEQYF. The whole variable domain, filled in from reference TRBV18 and TRBJ2-7, reads NAGVMQNPRHLVRRRGQEARLRCSPMKGHSHVYWYRQLPEEGLKFMVYLQKENIIDESGMPKERFSAEFPKEGPSILRIQQVVRGDSAAYFCASSPPGKGYEQYFGPGTRLTVT.

J is TRBJ2-3 and V is TRBV15; D remains unclear. CDR1 is LNHNV, CDR2 YYDKDF, per germline (reference sequence). This CDR3 spans 15 amino acids. Trimming shortened V by 4 bases and J by 1 base, and 12 bases separated the two germline ends. The DNA of the CDR3 is TGTGCCACCAGCAAGCTTAACCCGCGCACAGATACGCAGTATTTT. Its protein product is CATSKLNPRTDTQYF.

This clonotype was counted between two and nine times. The rearrangement joins TRBV4-3 to TRBJ2-6; D is ambiguous. The CDR3 covers 18 residues. Trimming removed 0 bases from V and 0 bases from J, with 12 bases in between. CDR1 is LGHNA and CDR2 is YSLEER in the germline V gene. The CDR3 DNA follows: TGCGCCAGCAGCCAAGATTCGGGTTTCCCCTCTGGGGCCAACGTCCTGACTTTC. As protein: CASSQDSGFPSGANVLTF.

This clonotype appeared a few times. The V and J genes are TRBV19 and TRBJ2-4; possible D gene TRBD2, 5 bases. Germline assignment: CDR1 LNHDA and CDR2 SQIVND (reference sequence). V lost 3 bases to trimming and J lost 2 bases, with 11 bases between them. There are 15 residues in the CDR3. In DNA form, the CDR3 reads TGTGCCAGTAGTATCGAGGGATCTCCCAAAAACATTCAGTACTTC. This codes for CASSIEGSPKNIQYF.

The table lists this clonotype with a few counts. CDR3 amino acids: CAWSQGEVQPQHF. The DNA for the CDR3 is TGTGCCTGGAGTCAGGGGGAGGTTCAGCCCCAGCATTTT. The chain joins TRBV30 to TRBJ1-5; 7 positions match TRBD1. After removal of 2 bases from V and 6 bases from J, the junction contained 4 bases not matched to a gene. The CDR3 has 13 amino acids. In germline, CDR1 is GTSNPN, CDR2 SVGIG (reference sequence).

CDR3 in amino acids: CASSQGQGADTGELFF. The DNA for the CDR3 is TGTGCCAGCAGCCAAGGCCAGGGGGCGGACACCGGGGAGCTGTTTTTT. The chain uses TRBV4-2 and TRBJ2-2, with 8 bases matching TRBD1. The CDR3 is made up of 16 amino acids. The ends lost 1 base at V and 3 bases at J; junction bases unmatched: 4. Per the germline V gene, CDR1 is LGHNA and CDR2 is YNFKEQ.